Sequencing of this T cell receptor (beta chain) was carried out in a study of blood T cell repertoires in COVID-19. Study-level background: COVID-19 samples collected from the United States, Italy and Spain covered acute and convalescent phases. PBMCs, B-cell-depleted T cells, or T cells were the source of the cDNA or gDNA that made up the material.

Authors' data handling: The assay estimated nucleated cells by amplifying reference gene primers. Generated by immunoSEQ multiplex PCR, the TCRdb table keeps only in-frame clones and is missing some. V and J calls and clone size are those listed in that table; D and trimming were worked out from the DNA. The repertoire consists of 160,000 or so clones, with about 80% occurring once and the leading ten covering around 13%. Trimming cost V 5 bases and J 6 bases; bases outside gene matches: 6. The CDR3 runs to 16 residues. The germline V gene encodes CDR1 SGHNT and CDR2 YENEEA. The V and J genes are TRBV11-3 and TRBJ2-2; the match to TRBD2 covers 13 bases. Input material: peripheral blood. The receptor's source is a man in his 70s who had recovered from COVID-19. For the CDR3, the DNA is TGTGCCAGCAGCGCGTGGACTAGCGGGAGTCCCGGGGAGCTGTTTTTT. Its translation: CASSAWTSGSPGELFF.